This TCR beta chain stems from a study of blood T cell repertoires in COVID-19. V was pared by 5 bases and J by 4 bases, with 9 bases of the junction left unmatched. Germline-derived CDR1 and CDR2 are WNHNN and SYGVQD (reference sequence). This CDR3 is built from 18 residues. Sequenced by immunoSEQ multiplex PCR; TCRdb stores in-frame clones only, minus some. In the table there are approximately 260,000 clones, about four fifths of which are singletons. This chain links TRBV10-1 with TRBJ2-3, with 16 positions matching TRBD2. What was sequenced was peripheral blood. The clonotype was recovered from a woman older than 75 with acute or convalescent COVID-19. The CDR3 sequence: CASSPGTSGGAGADTQYF. CDR3 nucleotides: TGCGCCAGCAGTCCAGGGACTAGCGGGGGGGCCGGGGCAGATACGCAGTATTTT.